This TCR beta chain originates from a study of blood T cell repertoires in COVID-19. At the level of the study: Sites in the United States, Italy and Spain provided acute and convalescent COVID-19 samples.

Germline loops: CDR1 MNHEY, CDR2 SVGAGI. This CDR3 has 14 amino acids. After removal of 5 bases from V and 6 bases from J, the junction contained 7 bases not matched to a gene. Here immunoSEQ multiplex PCR was the method, and the copy in TCRdb shows in-frame clones only, minus some. This sample has approximately 110,000 clones, with roughly four fifths found just once. The sequenced sample was peripheral blood. The chain recombines TRBV6-5 with TRBJ2-7; 10 nucleotides align to TRBD2. The TCR sequence derives from a man older than 75 with COVID-19, enrolled during active disease. The CDR3 DNA follows: TGTGCCAGCAGTACCGGGACTAGCGATGGCGAGCAGTACTTC. This codes for CASSTGTSDGEQYF.